Listed below are T cell receptor beta chains from one sample, sequenced in a study of tumor and adjacent non-tumor tissue in lung cancer. TCRdb reanalysed the multiplex PCR reads using MiXCR and keeps one entry per CDR3 protein. The sample consists of 50,000 or so distinct CDR3 sequences, about 79% of them appearing once. Sequencing input: distant non-tumor lung tissue. These receptors all come from a woman aged 55-69 years with non-small cell lung cancer. CDR3s include the opening cysteine and the closing phenylalanine or tryptophan. Each record gives: clone size, V gene, D gene, J gene, CDR3 DNA, CDR3 protein. The D gene is left open where the match is weak. Size tells how often a clone was seen (once, few, many) or the class of an expanded clone, and some rows leave it out.

clone size: NA; V gene: TRBV29-1; D gene: TRBD1; J gene: TRBJ2-1; CDR3 DNA: TGCGGCGTGGAACCTCAGGGGGCCTTTTTCGATTTCAATGAGCGGTTCTTC; CDR3 protein: CGVEPQGAFFDFNERFF
clone size: NA; V gene: TRBV28; D gene: NA; J gene: TRBJ1-1; CDR3 DNA: TGTTCCAGCAGCTTATTGGCTCCTACCTACACAGAAGCTTTCTTT; CDR3 protein: CSSSLLAPTYTEAFF
clone size: NA; V gene: TRBV6-2/TRBV6-3; D gene: NA; J gene: TRBJ2-1; CDR3 DNA: TGTGCCAGTAGAGTGGGAGGAGTAAATGAGCAGTTCTTC; CDR3 protein: CASRVGGVNEQFF
clone size: medium-sized; V gene: TRBV4-2; D gene: TRBD2; J gene: TRBJ2-1; CDR3 DNA: TGTGCCAGCAGCCCCTCACAGCGGGAGCCTGTCAATGAGCAGTTCTTC; CDR3 protein: CASSPSQREPVNEQFF
clone size: NA; V gene: TRBV29-1; D gene: NA; J gene: TRBJ2-7; CDR3 DNA: TGCAGCGTTGAGCTCCGACATGGGGCTTCCTACGAGCAGAACTTC; CDR3 protein: CSVELRHGASYEQNF
clone size: NA; V gene: TRBV11-2; D gene: NA; J gene: TRBJ2-2; CDR3 DNA: TGTGCCAGCTACTCTCCCCAGGGGGGGCGGAACACCGGGGAGCTGTTCTTT; CDR3 protein: CASYSPQGGRNTGELFF
clone size: NA; V gene: TRBV5-5; D gene: TRBD1; J gene: TRBJ2-5; CDR3 DNA: TGTGCTAGCAGCTCTCTGACAGGGGCCGAGATCCAGTACTTC; CDR3 protein: CASSSLTGAEIQYF
clone size: medium-sized; V gene: TRBV11-3; D gene: NA; J gene: TRBJ1-5; CDR3 DNA: TGTGCCAGCAGCTTAGATTGCGTGGCGGAATTTCGTTATAGCAATCAGCCCCAGCATTTT; CDR3 protein: CASSLDCVAEFRYSNQPQHF
clone size: few; V gene: TRBV20-1; D gene: NA; J gene: TRBJ2-5; CDR3 DNA: TGCAGTGCTAGCTACAGCGGCCAAGAGACCCAGTACTTC; CDR3 protein: CSASYSGQETQYF
clone size: NA; V gene: TRBV6-2/TRBV6-3; D gene: TRBD2; J gene: TRBJ2-1; CDR3 DNA: TGTGCCAGCGGCCCGACTAACGGGAGGGCCGCAAACGATGAGCAGTTCTTC; CDR3 protein: CASGPTNGRAANDEQFF
clone size: NA; V gene: TRBV5-4; D gene: NA; J gene: TRBJ2-7; CDR3 DNA: TGTGCCGGCAGCAGGGACTCCTTTTCCTACGAGCAGTACTTC; CDR3 protein: CAGSRDSFSYEQYF
clone size: NA; V gene: TRBV6-2/TRBV6-3; D gene: NA; J gene: TRBJ2-7; CDR3 DNA: TGTACCAGACCACGCGCGACAGCCTACGAGCATTACTTC; CDR3 protein: CTRPRATAYEHYF
clone size: NA; V gene: TRBV5-1; D gene: NA; J gene: TRBJ1-5; CDR3 DNA: TGCGCCAGCAGCTTGCTGTGGCAGCAATCAGCCCAGCATTTT; CDR3 protein: CASSLLWQQSAQHF
clone size: few; V gene: TRBV4-1; D gene: TRBD1; J gene: TRBJ1-4; CDR3 DNA: TGCGACAGCAGTCAGACAGGGACAACTAATGAAAAACTGTTTTTT; CDR3 protein: CDSSQTGTTNEKLFF
clone size: NA; V gene: TRBV10-3; D gene: TRBD1; J gene: TRBJ1-1; CDR3 DNA: TGTGCCATCAGTCAAAGGACAGGGAACACTAAAGCTTTCTTT; CDR3 protein: CAISQRTGNTKAFF
clone size: once; V gene: TRBV4-3; D gene: TRBD2; J gene: TRBJ2-1; CDR3 DNA: TGCACCAGCAGCCCGAGCGGGAGGACTGGCGATGAGCAGTTCTTC; CDR3 protein: CTSSPSGRTGDEQFF
clone size: NA; V gene: TRBV6-1; D gene: TRBD1; J gene: TRBJ1-2; CDR3 DNA: TGTGCCAGCAGCGGATTGGGACAGAGCTATGGCTTCACCTTC; CDR3 protein: CASSGLGQSYGFTF
clone size: few; V gene: TRBV11-3; D gene: NA; J gene: TRBJ1-3; CDR3 DNA: TGTGCCAATAGCCTGGAGGACACCATATATTTT; CDR3 protein: CANSLEDTIYF
clone size: NA; V gene: TRBV4-3; D gene: NA; J gene: TRBJ2-3; CDR3 DNA: TGCGCCAGCAGCCAAGAGGGAGGTCCCGCAGATACGCGGTATTTT; CDR3 protein: CASSQEGGPADTRYF
clone size: once; V gene: TRBV4-3; D gene: NA; J gene: TRBJ2-7; CDR3 DNA: TGCACCAGCAGCCAAGACGCCTGGGGGCAGTATTTC; CDR3 protein: CTSSQDAWGQYF
clone size: NA; V gene: TRBV12-3/TRBV12-4; D gene: TRBD1; J gene: TRBJ2-7; CDR3 DNA: TGTGCCAGCAGTTTATCGCGGGCAGGGGGTAAGAACGAGCAGTACTTC; CDR3 protein: CASSLSRAGGKNEQYF
clone size: NA; V gene: TRBV6-5; D gene: NA; J gene: TRBJ2-4; CDR3 DNA: TGTGCCAGTAGTTACTGCCAGACCCTAGCCAAAAACATTCAGTACTTC; CDR3 protein: CASSYCQTLAKNIQYF
clone size: many; V gene: TRBV9; D gene: TRBD2; J gene: TRBJ2-5; CDR3 DNA: TGTGCCAGCAGCTGGGGGGGGACGGTCGAGACCCAGTACTTC; CDR3 protein: CASSWGGTVETQYF
clone size: many; V gene: TRBV5-6; D gene: NA; J gene: TRBJ2-5; CDR3 DNA: TGTGCCAGCAGTGACGGGCTGCCCGTGGAGACCCAGTACTTC; CDR3 protein: CASSDGLPVETQYF
clone size: NA; V gene: TRBV6-2/TRBV6-3; D gene: NA; J gene: TRBJ2-7; CDR3 DNA: TGTGCCATCAGCGATACCTACGAGCAGTACTTC; CDR3 protein: CAISDTYEQYF
clone size: NA; V gene: TRBV12-3/TRBV12-4; D gene: NA; J gene: TRBJ2-7; CDR3 DNA: TGTGCCAGCACCGAGGGAGGCGGGACAGTAGGTTACGAGCAGTACTTC; CDR3 protein: CASTEGGGTVGYEQYF
clone size: NA; V gene: TRBV4-1; D gene: NA; J gene: TRBJ2-3; CDR3 DNA: TGCGCCAGCAGCGGGTCTAGTGGCCGCACAGATACGCAGTATTTT; CDR3 protein: CASSGSSGRTDTQYF
clone size: NA; V gene: TRBV10-2; D gene: NA; J gene: TRBJ2-7; CDR3 DNA: TGCGCCGGCAGCAAACCCGACTGTTACGAGCAGTACTTC; CDR3 protein: CAGSKPDCYEQYF
clone size: NA; V gene: TRBV7-8; D gene: TRBD2; J gene: TRBJ2-1; CDR3 DNA: TGTGCCAGCAGCTTAAAGACTAGCGGGGGAGGGGATGAACAGTTATTC; CDR3 protein: CASSLKTSGGGDEQLF
clone size: NA; V gene: TRBV5-4; D gene: TRBD2; J gene: TRBJ2-1; CDR3 DNA: TGTGACAGCAGCGAAGCTAGCGGGGGCAGGGATGAGCAGTTCTTC; CDR3 protein: CDSSEASGGRDEQFF
clone size: NA; V gene: TRBV5-5; D gene: TRBD1; J gene: TRBJ2-7; CDR3 DNA: TGTGCCAGCAGCTGTCATACAGGGGAGTACGAGCAATACTTC; CDR3 protein: CASSCHTGEYEQYF
clone size: NA; V gene: TRBV11-2; D gene: NA; J gene: TRBJ2-7; CDR3 DNA: TGTGCCAGCAGCCGGGAGGGGGCAGGGGGAGAGCAGTACTTC; CDR3 protein: CASSREGAGGEQYF
clone size: NA; V gene: TRBV10-1; D gene: TRBD2; J gene: TRBJ2-1; CDR3 DNA: TGCGTCAGCAGCCTGACTAGCGGGGGGTCCTACAATGAGCAGTTTTTC; CDR3 protein: CVSSLTSGGSYNEQFF
clone size: many; V gene: TRBV7-3; D gene: NA; J gene: TRBJ2-2; CDR3 DNA: TGTGCCGTTGGTGTGGAGCTGTTTTTT; CDR3 protein: CAVGVELFF
clone size: NA; V gene: TRBV4-3; D gene: TRBD1; J gene: TRBJ2-4; CDR3 DNA: TGCGCCAGCAGCCCAAGTCGGGACAGGGGTAGCATCCAGTACTTC; CDR3 protein: CASSPSRDRGSIQYF
clone size: NA; V gene: TRBV4-2; D gene: TRBD2; J gene: TRBJ2-2; CDR3 DNA: TGTGCCAGCAGGCAAGCGGCGCGGGAGGACACCGGGGAGCTGTTTTTT; CDR3 protein: CASRQAAREDTGELFF
clone size: once; V gene: TRBV28; D gene: TRBD1; J gene: TRBJ2-7; CDR3 DNA: TGTCCCAGTAGTTTACGACAGGGTGAGCGAGGAGTCGACGAGCAGTACTTC; CDR3 protein: CPSSLRQGERGVDEQYF